The sequence of this T cell receptor beta chain was determined in a study of siplizumab effects on memory and regulatory T cells. In each sample, around 96,000 TCR templates were assayed. The protocol was immunoSEQ multiplex PCR, while the TCRdb copy is restricted to in-frame clones and leaves out a portion. This sample has 90,000 to 110,000 clones, with 93% found just once. Study-wide points: Only a minority of proliferating CD4+ or CD8+ clones had an assignable naive or memory phenotype, with roughly 80-95% lacking one. Few alloreactive clones mapped to unstimulated subsets. Naive T cells looked more diverse than memory cells and looked like major alloresponse contributors.

As regards this clone: Its antigen remains unidentified.

The V gene lost 3 bases and the J gene lost 4 bases, with 16 bases spanning the gap. The CDR3 is 15 amino acids. The germline gives CDR1 SGHDT, CDR2 YYEEEE. The chain has TRBV5-6 and TRBJ1-2; no definite D call. This sequence originates from a human donor in good health. The sample comprised CD4+ T cells sorted from blood. This CDR3 is CASSSISAVIYGYTF. The CDR3 DNA reads TGTGCCAGCAGCTCTATTTCTGCGGTGATCTATGGCTACACCTTC.